This note documents a single T cell receptor (beta chain) sequence. These data originate in a study of shared clonotypes between healthy human individuals. Cells designated naive CD8 were CD45RO-negative and were positively selected for CCR7, with terminally differentiated effector memory CD45RA+ cells excluded. The germline V gene encodes CDR1 LNHDA and CDR2 SQIVND (reference sequence). The CDR3 is 13 residues long. Trimming removed 6 bases from V and 0 bases from J, with 5 bases in between. Clones were sequenced by immunoSEQ multiplex PCR, and TCRdb holds only the in-frame ones, with some missing. The data show under 2,000,000 clones, around 96% seen once.

This chain uses TRBV19 with TRBJ1-4; D unclear. Sequencing was done on a sample of naive CD8+ T cells sorted from blood. The clonotype was recovered from a man between 18 and 29 years old in good health. The CDR3 DNA reads as TGTGCCAGTAGGCAGGCAACTAATGAAAAACTGTTTTTT. It codes for CASRQATNEKLFF.